What follows are 27 T cell receptor beta chains derived from one specimen sequenced in a study of T cell responses to AZD1222 COVID-19 vaccine. Repertoires were generated with immunoSEQ multiplex PCR, while TCRdb's copy carries only in-frame clones and drops some. The sample lists 130,000 or so clones; around 89% were seen once. The input for sequencing was peripheral blood, taken 28 days after the second AZD1222 dose. The receptors here all came from an adult who received the AZD1222 COVID-19 vaccine.

This clone appeared a single time. The V and J genes are TRBV5-4 and TRBJ2-3, with 8 nucleotides matching TRBD1. Looked up from germline, CDR1 is SGHNT and CDR2 is YYREEE (reference sequence). This CDR3 is 15 amino acids long. V dropped 4 bases and J dropped 1; count of bases not matched to a gene: 5. The CDR3 loop reads CASSPDRARTDTQYF. The CDR3 coding sequence is TGTGCCAGCAGCCCGGACAGGGCCCGCACAGATACGCAGTATTTT.

This chain connects TRBV6-5 to TRBJ1-2; D perhaps matches TRBD1 (6 bases). This CDR3 spans 15 amino acids. V was cut by 6 bases and J by 4 bases, with 18 bases left in between. The V gene's germline CDR1 is MNHEY and CDR2 SVGAGI. This CDR3 is CASRDPGRGLYGYTF. For the CDR3, the DNA is TGTGCCAGCAGAGACCCAGGGCGGGGGCTCTATGGCTACACCTTC.

V is TRBV24-1 and J is TRBJ2-7; D is tentatively TRBD1 or TRBD2 (5 bases each). V was pared by 8 bases and J by 5 bases, with 12 bases between. The germline V gene encodes CDR1 KGHDR and CDR2 SFDVKD. The CDR3 spans 12 residues. The CDR3 DNA follows: TGTGCCACCACTTCCGTGGGGGACGAGCAGTACTTC. Its translation: CATTSVGDEQYF.

The V and J genes are TRBV11-2 and TRBJ2-7, with TRBD2 identical over 11 bases. This CDR3 region has 16 residues. Germline-derived CDR1 and CDR2 are SGHAT and FQNNGV. Trimming at V came to 6 bases and at J to 1 base, leaving 8 bases not matched to a gene. The CDR3 DNA reads TGTGCCAGCAGTCCTACCGGGACTAGCGGATCCTACGAGCAGTACTTC. Translation: CASSPTGTSGSYEQYF.

The V and J genes are TRBV6-1 and TRBJ1-6; no reliable D call. V was clipped by 1 base and J by 7 bases, with 14 bases between them. CDR3 length: 16 amino acids. CDR1 is MNHNS, CDR2 SASEGT, per germline. The chain's CDR3 is CASSEEAGRFNSPLHF. In DNA, the CDR3 is TGTGCCAGCAGTGAAGAGGCAGGCCGCTTCAATTCACCCCTCCACTTT.

The rearrangement links TRBV30 to TRBJ1-5, with TRBD1 matching over 9 bases. Losses at the gene ends were 1 base for V and 2 bases for J; bases not matched to a gene: 9. CDR1 GTSNPN and CDR2 SVGIG come from the germline V gene (reference sequence). The CDR3 length is 17 residues. This CDR3 reads CAWSGVDRGRGNQPQHF. CDR3 in DNA: TGTGCCTGGAGTGGAGTGGACAGGGGTCGGGGCAATCAGCCCCAGCATTTT.

This CDR3 reads CASSPRTPGNTGELFF. CDR3 coding DNA: TGTGCCAGCTCACCACGGACTCCCGGGAACACCGGGGAGCTGTTTTTT. This chain joins TRBV18 and TRBJ2-2; a possible D gene is TRBD2 (5 bases). The germline gives CDR1 KGHSH, CDR2 LQKENI. This CDR3 contains 16 residues. The V and J ends lost 1 base and 1 base respectively, with 10 bases between them.

The chain links TRBV7-2 to TRBJ1-1, with D hard to call. The V end lost 5 bases, the J end lost 4 bases, and 20 bases lay between the germline ends. The germline V gene encodes CDR1 SGHTA and CDR2 FQGNSA. This CDR3 region has 16 residues. DNA for the CDR3: TGTGCCAGCAGCCCAGCGGGTGGGCCGGGCGGCACTGAAGCTTTCTTT. Encoded protein: CASSPAGGPGGTEAFF.

This chain uses TRBV2 with TRBJ1-3; D gene unclear. Germline assignment: CDR1 SNHLY and CDR2 FYNNEI. The CDR3 is made up of 14 amino acids. Trimming shortened V by 5 bases and J by 0 bases, and 8 bases separated the two germline ends. In DNA form, the CDR3 reads TGTGCCAGCAGTCAAGACTACTCTGGAAACACCATATATTTT. Amino acids: CASSQDYSGNTIYF.

The table lists this clone with a count of one. The rearrangement joins TRBV12-3 or TRBV12-4 to TRBJ1-5; possibly TRBD1 for D (5 bases). This CDR3 is built from 12 residues. V was shortened by 3 bases and J by 7 bases, with 7 bases between the two germline ends. CDR3 region: CASSFRGQPQHF. For the CDR3, the DNA is TGTGCCAGCAGTTTTCGGGGCCAGCCCCAGCATTTT.

This clone came up a few times. V gene TRBV18 combines with J gene TRBJ2-7; D is unclear. The length of the CDR3 is 14 residues. Looked up from germline, CDR1 is KGHSH and CDR2 is LQKENI. V lost 2 bases and J 3 bases, leaving 11 bases between the germline ends. The chain's CDR3 is CASSPVATLYEQYF. The CDR3 DNA reads as TGTGCCAGCTCACCAGTCGCGACTCTCTACGAGCAGTACTTC. Full variable domain (remainder filled in from reference TRBV18 and TRBJ2-7): NAGVMQNPRHLVRRRGQEARLRCSPMKGHSHVYWYRQLPEEGLKFMVYLQKENIIDESGMPKERFSAEFPKEGPSILRIQQVVRGDSAAYFCASSPVATLYEQYFGPGTRLTVT.

This clone was counted once. The V and J genes are TRBV5-1 and TRBJ2-7; D not resolved. The CDR3 length is 12 residues. The V gene lost 0 bases and the J gene lost 3 bases, with 4 bases spanning the gap. CDR1 is SGHRS, CDR2 YFSETQ, per germline. This CDR3 is CASSLADYEQYF. The DNA for the CDR3 is TGCGCCAGCAGCTTGGCCGACTACGAGCAGTACTTC.

V is TRBV6-5 and J is TRBJ1-2, with 7 bases fitting TRBD1. The V and J ends lost 0 bases and 5 bases, in that order; junction bases with no gene match: 9. Germline values: CDR1 MNHEY, CDR2 SVGAGI. The CDR3 has 16 amino acids. CDR3 nucleotide sequence: TGTGCCAGCAGTTACTCTGTACAGGGGAAAGGGTATGGCTACACCTTC. Translation gives CASSYSVQGKGYGYTF.

This clone was counted once. The CDR3, as DNA: TGTGCCAGTAGTACTAATAGAAATTCCCGCTCCTACGAGCAGTACTTC. The encoded protein is CASSTNRNSRSYEQYF. This chain links TRBV19 with TRBJ2-7; no definite D call. V shed 4 bases and J shed 0 bases, with 16 bases lying between them. The CDR3 is made up of 16 amino acids. Germline V gene lookup returns CDR1 LNHDA and CDR2 SQIVND (reference sequence). Full variable domain (rest looked up from reference TRBV19 and TRBJ2-7): DGGITQSPKYLFRKEGQNVTLSCEQNLNHDAMYWYRQDPGQGLRLIYYSQIVNDFQKGDIAEGYSVSREKKESFPLTVTSAQKNPTAFYLCASSTNRNSRSYEQYFGPGTRLTVT.

The genes are TRBV20-1 and TRBJ2-1; 15 bases line up with TRBD2. Per germline, CDR1 DFQATT and CDR2 SNEGSKA (reference sequence). The CDR3 contains 16 residues. Unmatched junction bases numbered 10, after V lost 3 bases and J lost 10 bases. CDR3: CSASTGLAGGPLEQFF. The CDR3 bases are TGCAGTGCTAGTACGGGACTAGCGGGAGGCCCCCTCGAGCAGTTCTTC.

This rearrangement joins TRBV9 to TRBJ2-3; 9 nucleotides agree with TRBD2. V was pared by 6 bases and J by 0 bases, with 5 bases of the junction left unmatched. Germline-derived CDR1 and CDR2 are SGDLS and YYNGEE. The CDR3 covers 15 residues. The CDR3 protein is CASTKTSGSTDTQYF. As DNA, the CDR3 is TGTGCCAGCACCAAGACTAGCGGTAGCACAGATACGCAGTATTTT.

The chain is built from TRBV18 and TRBJ1-5; D uncertain. The V end lost 8 bases, the J end lost 5 bases, and 13 bases lay between the germline ends. The CDR3 consists of 13 residues. Per the germline V gene, CDR1 is KGHSH and CDR2 is LQKENI. This chain's CDR3 is CASTYFQDQPQHF. CDR3 bases: TGTGCCAGCACCTACTTCCAAGATCAGCCCCAGCATTTT.

In DNA, the CDR3 is TGTGCCAGCAGTCTTGGGGGCGGTTTGAACACTGAAGCTTTCTTT. This sequence encodes CASSLGGGLNTEAFF. V gene TRBV2 combines with J gene TRBJ1-1; TRBD1 is a possible D gene (6 bases). The CDR3 runs to 15 residues. Germline CDR1 is SNHLY and CDR2 is FYNNEI. Trimming pared 5 bases from V and 0 bases from J, leaving 13 bases between.

This sequence joins TRBV7-2 and TRBJ1-4; the D is unclear. CDR3 length equals 15 residues. V was shortened by 1 base and J by 4 bases, with 10 bases between the two germline ends. Germline CDR1 reads SGHTA; CDR2 reads FQGNSA. CDR3 nucleotide sequence: TGTGCCAGCAGCTTAGGAGGCCCGCGTAATGAAAAACTGTTTTTT. Its translation is CASSLGGPRNEKLFF.

The V and J genes are TRBV15 and TRBJ1-2, with D maybe TRBD1 (6 bases). This CDR3 region has 15 residues. The germline V and J ends were trimmed by 0 bases and 8 bases, with 16 bases remaining between them. CDR1 and CDR2 (germline): LNHNV, YYDKDF (reference sequence). CDR3 protein: CATSRDLSGVWGYTF. The CDR3 DNA reads as TGTGCCACCAGCAGAGATCTTTCAGGGGTTTGGGGCTACACCTTC.

The CDR3: CASSVPRETVRRNTIYF. In DNA form, the CDR3 reads TGTGCCAGCAGTGTACCACGCGAGACCGTCCGGCGAAACACCATATATTTT. The chain employs TRBV2 and TRBJ1-3, with D unresolved. V was pared by 4 bases and J by 5 bases, with 21 bases between. Per the germline V gene, CDR1 is SNHLY and CDR2 is FYNNEI. The CDR3 totals 17 residues.

The chain uses TRBV3-1 (or the pseudogene TRBV3-2) and TRBJ1-1, with D uncertain. Trimming cost V 1 base and J 2 bases, with 5 bases left between them. The germline CDR1 and CDR2 sequences are LGHDT and YNNKEL (reference sequence). The CDR3 spans 13 residues. CDR3: CASSQGSNTEAFF. CDR3 coding DNA: TGTGCCAGCAGCCAAGGATCAAACACTGAAGCTTTCTTT.

The V gene is TRBV24-1, the J gene TRBJ2-2; D may be TRBD2 (6 bases). V lost 6 bases and J 5 bases, leaving 12 bases between the germline ends. This CDR3 comprises 14 residues. Germline CDR1 KGHDR, CDR2 SFDVKD. The CDR3 region is CATSTGGDTGELFF. The CDR3 DNA is TGTGCCACCAGTACAGGAGGGGATACCGGGGAGCTGTTTTTT.

The chain joins TRBV6-5 to TRBJ1-2; the D gene is possibly TRBD1 (5 bases). With 0 bases removed from V and 6 bases from J, the gap between germline ends came to 8 bases. The length of the CDR3 is 13 residues. The germline V gene has CDR1 MNHEY and CDR2 SVGAGI. This CDR3 is CASSYSQANGYTF. The CDR3 DNA is TGTGCCAGCAGTTACTCACAGGCCAATGGCTACACCTTC.

The chain carries TRBV7-2 and TRBJ1-5; possible D gene TRBD1, 6 bases. CDR1 and CDR2 (germline): SGHTA, FQGNSA. The CDR3 loop spans 14 amino acids. Trimming removed 6 bases at V and 3 bases at J, with 12 bases between. The CDR3 nucleotides are TGTGCCAGCAGGGGGGCGGGGTACAATCAGCCCCAGCATTTT. Protein: CASRGAGYNQPQHF.

J is TRBJ2-7 and V is TRBV7-9; the D gene could be TRBD1 or TRBD2 (5 bases each). There are 14 residues in the CDR3. The ends were cut back, 5 bases at V and 5 bases at J, with 16 bases in the middle. CDR1 is SEHNR, CDR2 FQNEAQ, per germline (reference sequence). The CDR3 DNA sequence: TGTGCCAGCAGCCCCGTGGGACCTACGGACGAGCAGTACTTC. Residues: CASSPVGPTDEQYF.

V is TRBV19 and J is TRBJ1-1, with D possibly TRBD1 on 6 matching bases. CDR1 is LNHDA, CDR2 SQIVND, per germline (reference sequence). This CDR3 is built from 17 residues. Trimming removed 0 bases at V and 3 bases at J, with 17 bases between. This CDR3 is CASSIEGHGGVDTEAFF. The CDR3 DNA reads as TGTGCCAGTAGTATAGAGGGCCATGGGGGCGTGGACACTGAAGCTTTCTTT.